This is a list of T cell receptor beta chains from one sample in a study of beta chain features in type 1 diabetes. Libraries were prepared by immunoSEQ multiplex PCR; TCRdb keeps only in-frame clonotypes and omits some of them. The data contain around 70,000 clones, about 50% of them seen just once; the ten biggest clones take up 0.65% to 0.9%. The specimen was central memory CD4+ T cells from blood. Receptors originate from a man aged 25-45 years with type 1 diabetes. Both conserved end residues are part of each CDR3. Each record gives: D gene, J gene, clone size, V gene, CDR3 protein, CDR3 DNA. The D gene is left open where the match is weak. Not every row has a clone size; where given, it reads once, few, many or a size class.

D gene: .; J gene: TRBJ1-3; clone size: .; V gene: TRBV6-1; CDR3 protein: CASSARDSGNTIYF; CDR3 DNA: TGTGCCAGCAGTGCCAGGGATTCTGGAAACACCATATATTTT
D gene: TRBD1; J gene: TRBJ2-6; clone size: .; V gene: TRBV11-2; CDR3 protein: CASAVGRGFSGANVLTF; CDR3 DNA: TGTGCCAGCGCCGTGGGCAGGGGGTTCTCTGGGGCCAACGTCCTGACTTTC
D gene: .; J gene: TRBJ1-1; clone size: .; V gene: TRBV7-2; CDR3 protein: CASSFRQSGGTEAFF; CDR3 DNA: TGTGCCAGCAGCTTTCGACAGTCCGGTGGCACTGAAGCTTTCTTT
D gene: .; J gene: TRBJ1-1; clone size: .; V gene: TRBV4-2; CDR3 protein: CASSQGTGLSDEAFF; CDR3 DNA: TGTGCCAGCAGCCAAGGAACAGGGCTCTCCGATGAAGCTTTCTTT
D gene: .; J gene: TRBJ2-1; clone size: .; V gene: TRBV7-9; CDR3 protein: CASSKLADEQFF; CDR3 DNA: TGTGCCAGCAGCAAGCTAGCCGATGAGCAGTTCTTC
D gene: TRBD1; J gene: TRBJ1-2; clone size: .; V gene: TRBV5-1; CDR3 protein: CASTSGQGLDYGYTF; CDR3 DNA: TGCGCCAGCACATCCGGACAGGGTTTAGACTATGGCTACACCTTC
D gene: TRBD2; J gene: TRBJ2-1; clone size: .; V gene: TRBV7-9; CDR3 protein: CASSLVGGSYNEQFF; CDR3 DNA: TGTGCCAGCAGCTTAGTGGGAGGGTCCTACAATGAGCAGTTCTTC
D gene: TRBD2; J gene: TRBJ2-1; clone size: .; V gene: TRBV7-9; CDR3 protein: CASSSYRDIGTSGRPEQFF; CDR3 DNA: TGTGCCAGCAGCTCCTACCGGGACATCGGGACTAGCGGGCGTCCTGAGCAGTTCTTC
D gene: TRBD2; J gene: TRBJ2-3; clone size: .; V gene: TRBV10-1; CDR3 protein: CASSGKTSSGADTQYF; CDR3 DNA: TGCGCCAGCAGTGGGAAGACTAGCAGTGGCGCAGATACGCAGTATTTT
D gene: TRBD2; J gene: TRBJ2-3; clone size: .; V gene: TRBV7-2; CDR3 protein: CASSRTSGGTDTQYF; CDR3 DNA: TGTGCCAGCAGCAGGACTAGCGGGGGGACAGATACGCAGTATTTT
D gene: TRBD2; J gene: TRBJ2-2; clone size: few; V gene: TRBV11-2; CDR3 protein: CASSQLAGGLAGELFF; CDR3 DNA: TGTGCCAGCAGCCAATTAGCGGGAGGGCTGGCCGGGGAGCTGTTTTTT
D gene: TRBD1; J gene: TRBJ2-5; clone size: .; V gene: TRBV7-9; CDR3 protein: CASSLGTATRETQYF; CDR3 DNA: TGTGCCAGCAGCTTGGGGACAGCGACAAGGGAGACCCAGTACTTC
D gene: .; J gene: TRBJ2-5; clone size: few; V gene: TRBV9; CDR3 protein: CASSVEGGYQETQYF; CDR3 DNA: TGTGCCAGCAGCGTCGAGGGGGGGTACCAAGAGACCCAGTACTTC
D gene: .; J gene: TRBJ2-3; clone size: .; V gene: TRBV7-2; CDR3 protein: CASALDRGQYF; CDR3 DNA: TGTGCCAGCGCGTTGGATCGAGGGCAGTATTTT
D gene: .; J gene: TRBJ2-1; clone size: .; V gene: TRBV7-2; CDR3 protein: CASNPGKGGSYNEQFF; CDR3 DNA: TGTGCCAGCAACCCAGGGAAGGGGGGGTCCTACAATGAGCAGTTCTTC
D gene: TRBD2; J gene: TRBJ2-7; clone size: few; V gene: TRBV7-2; CDR3 protein: CASSLGVSGAFSYEQYF; CDR3 DNA: TGTGCCAGCAGCCTAGGAGTAAGCGGGGCCTTCTCCTACGAGCAGTACTTC
D gene: .; J gene: TRBJ1-5; clone size: .; V gene: TRBV7-8; CDR3 protein: CASTEQGWQPQHF; CDR3 DNA: TGTGCCAGCACCGAGCAGGGGTGGCAGCCCCAGCATTTT
D gene: .; J gene: TRBJ1-1; clone size: few; V gene: TRBV5-4; CDR3 protein: CASSRDKGEAFF; CDR3 DNA: TGTGCCAGCAGCCGGGACAAGGGGGAAGCTTTCTTT
D gene: TRBD1; J gene: TRBJ1-2; clone size: few; V gene: TRBV5-8; CDR3 protein: CASSRQDRMNYGYTF; CDR3 DNA: TGTGCCAGCAGCAGACAGGACAGGATGAACTATGGCTACACCTTC
D gene: .; J gene: TRBJ1-6; clone size: .; V gene: TRBV30; CDR3 protein: CAWSADGNSPLHF; CDR3 DNA: TGTGCCTGGAGTGCTGACGGGAATTCACCCCTCCACTTT
D gene: TRBD2; J gene: TRBJ2-5; clone size: .; V gene: TRBV6-5; CDR3 protein: CASSYSDGGSQETQYF; CDR3 DNA: TGTGCCAGCAGTTACTCGGACGGGGGGAGCCAAGAGACCCAGTACTTC
D gene: TRBD1; J gene: TRBJ2-3; clone size: .; V gene: TRBV23-1; CDR3 protein: CASRTGGEGRGTDTQYF; CDR3 DNA: TGCGCCAGCAGGACAGGGGGCGAGGGTAGGGGCACAGATACGCAGTATTTT
D gene: .; J gene: TRBJ2-2; clone size: .; V gene: TRBV7-2; CDR3 protein: CASSSRTNANTGELFF; CDR3 DNA: TGTGCCAGCAGCTCACGGACTAATGCGAACACCGGGGAGCTGTTTTTT
D gene: .; J gene: TRBJ1-4; clone size: .; V gene: TRBV6-5; CDR3 protein: CASSPKGGRLFF; CDR3 DNA: TGTGCCAGCAGTCCGAAAGGGGGTCGACTGTTTTTT
D gene: .; J gene: TRBJ2-7; clone size: once; V gene: TRBV2; CDR3 protein: CASSLSSSTYEQYF; CDR3 DNA: TGTGCCAGCAGCTTGAGCTCCTCTACCTACGAGCAGTACTTC
D gene: .; J gene: TRBJ2-1; clone size: .; V gene: TRBV11-1; CDR3 protein: CASSTSGLKDNEQFF; CDR3 DNA: TGTGCCAGCAGCACATCGGGACTCAAAGACAATGAGCAGTTCTTC
D gene: .; J gene: TRBJ2-7; clone size: .; V gene: TRBV4-2; CDR3 protein: CASSHRLVYDEQYF; CDR3 DNA: TGTGCCAGCAGCCATAGACTAGTTTACGACGAGCAGTACTTC
D gene: TRBD1; J gene: TRBJ2-1; clone size: .; V gene: TRBV6-6; CDR3 protein: CASSFGTGGNSNEQFF; CDR3 DNA: TGTGCCAGCAGTTTCGGGACAGGGGGAAATAGCAATGAGCAGTTCTTC
D gene: TRBD2; J gene: TRBJ2-5; clone size: .; V gene: TRBV6-5; CDR3 protein: CASRTGGTETQYF; CDR3 DNA: TGTGCCAGCAGGACGGGGGGGACAGAGACCCAGTACTTC
D gene: .; J gene: TRBJ2-7; clone size: .; V gene: TRBV27; CDR3 protein: CASSFRSSYEQYF; CDR3 DNA: TGTGCCAGCAGTTTCCGGAGCTCCTACGAGCAGTACTTC
D gene: TRBD1; J gene: TRBJ1-2; clone size: .; V gene: TRBV5-5; CDR3 protein: CASSSQGGNYGYTF; CDR3 DNA: TGTGCCAGCAGCTCACAGGGGGGGAACTATGGCTACACCTTC
D gene: TRBD2; J gene: TRBJ2-5; clone size: few; V gene: TRBV6-6; CDR3 protein: CATSKAGYQETQYF; CDR3 DNA: TGTGCCACGTCGAAAGCGGGGTATCAAGAGACCCAGTACTTC
D gene: TRBD1; J gene: TRBJ1-1; clone size: .; V gene: TRBV29-1; CDR3 protein: CSVGTGRTEAFF; CDR3 DNA: TGCAGCGTGGGGACAGGGCGGACTGAAGCTTTCTTT
D gene: .; J gene: TRBJ2-6; clone size: few; V gene: TRBV7-9; CDR3 protein: CASSTPSGSSGANVLTF; CDR3 DNA: TGTGCCAGCAGCACCCCATCCGGGTCCTCTGGGGCCAACGTCCTGACTTTC
D gene: TRBD2; J gene: TRBJ2-3; clone size: once; V gene: TRBV2; CDR3 protein: CASSIAGGGDTQYF; CDR3 DNA: TGTGCCAGCAGTATAGCGGGGGGTGGGGATACGCAGTATTTT
D gene: TRBD1; J gene: TRBJ1-4; clone size: .; V gene: TRBV7-9; CDR3 protein: CASSRPPQGGNEKLFF; CDR3 DNA: TGTGCCAGCAGCCGCCCGCCACAGGGGGGAAATGAAAAACTGTTTTTT
D gene: TRBD2; J gene: TRBJ2-1; clone size: .; V gene: TRBV19; CDR3 protein: CASSPGLEVKNEQFF; CDR3 DNA: TGTGCCAGTTCGCCGGGACTAGAAGTAAAGAATGAGCAGTTCTTC
D gene: TRBD2; J gene: TRBJ2-3; clone size: .; V gene: TRBV6-1; CDR3 protein: CATAVSGTSGTQYF; CDR3 DNA: TGTGCCACCGCTGTTTCCGGGACTAGCGGTACGCAGTATTTT
D gene: .; J gene: TRBJ1-2; clone size: .; V gene: TRBV2; CDR3 protein: CASSGQSLRGYTF; CDR3 DNA: TGTGCCAGCAGTGGACAGTCTCTGCGCGGCTACACCTTC
D gene: TRBD1; J gene: TRBJ2-1; clone size: .; V gene: TRBV7-2; CDR3 protein: CASSLRGQVAGEQFF; CDR3 DNA: TGTGCCAGCAGCTTACGGGGACAGGTTGCAGGTGAGCAGTTCTTC
D gene: .; J gene: TRBJ1-2; clone size: few; V gene: TRBV2; CDR3 protein: CASSEDGFTNYGYTF; CDR3 DNA: TGTGCCAGCAGTGAAGACGGGTTCACTAACTATGGCTACACCTTC
D gene: .; J gene: TRBJ2-4; clone size: .; V gene: TRBV20-1; CDR3 protein: CSASHDLLQYF; CDR3 DNA: TGCAGTGCTAGTCACGACTTGCTTCAGTACTTC
D gene: TRBD2; J gene: TRBJ2-3; clone size: .; V gene: TRBV18; CDR3 protein: CASSPPASGELTSTDTQYF; CDR3 DNA: TGTGCCAGCTCACCACCGGCTAGCGGGGAACTTACTAGCACAGATACGCAGTATTTT
D gene: .; J gene: TRBJ1-5; clone size: .; V gene: TRBV18; CDR3 protein: CASSPLSGNQPQHF; CDR3 DNA: TGTGCCAGCTCACCACTATCGGGGAATCAGCCCCAGCATTTT
D gene: .; J gene: TRBJ1-3; clone size: .; V gene: TRBV7-2; CDR3 protein: CASSLAPQGIGNTIYF; CDR3 DNA: TGTGCCAGCAGCTTAGCGCCACAGGGTATTGGAAACACCATATATTTT
D gene: .; J gene: TRBJ2-7; clone size: .; V gene: TRBV10-3; CDR3 protein: CAISESEGYEQYF; CDR3 DNA: TGTGCCATCAGTGAGTCGGAGGGCTACGAGCAGTACTTC